This T cell receptor (beta chain) was sequenced in a study of T cells in localized non-small cell lung cancer. As for this clone: Its antigen is undetermined.

Between the trimmed V and J ends, which lost 4 bases and 2 bases, there was a span of 13 bases. CDR1 and CDR2 (germline): LNHDA, SQIVND (reference sequence). This CDR3 is 15 amino acids long. Study-wide points: Uninvolved adjacent lung showed the highest T cell clonality, exceeding tumor. Only one tumor region was sequenced, so heterogeneity remains possible. Those with higher blood T cell density had longer overall survival. Appearing in adjacent lung were a median around 60 of the top 100 tumor clones.

Assay used: immunoSEQ multiplex PCR; TCRdb lists only in-frame clones, some missing. The data hold 48,000 or so clones, with roughly 80% observed a single time. The sample here was peripheral blood, taken before any cancer treatment. The source is a man between 40 and 69 years old with stage I squamous cell lung carcinoma. The chain has TRBV19 and TRBJ2-3; tentatively, D is TRBD1 (6 bases). The CDR3 protein is CASSTDRQTTDTQYF. In DNA, the CDR3 is TGTGCCAGTAGTACGGACAGACAGACCACAGATACGCAGTATTTT.